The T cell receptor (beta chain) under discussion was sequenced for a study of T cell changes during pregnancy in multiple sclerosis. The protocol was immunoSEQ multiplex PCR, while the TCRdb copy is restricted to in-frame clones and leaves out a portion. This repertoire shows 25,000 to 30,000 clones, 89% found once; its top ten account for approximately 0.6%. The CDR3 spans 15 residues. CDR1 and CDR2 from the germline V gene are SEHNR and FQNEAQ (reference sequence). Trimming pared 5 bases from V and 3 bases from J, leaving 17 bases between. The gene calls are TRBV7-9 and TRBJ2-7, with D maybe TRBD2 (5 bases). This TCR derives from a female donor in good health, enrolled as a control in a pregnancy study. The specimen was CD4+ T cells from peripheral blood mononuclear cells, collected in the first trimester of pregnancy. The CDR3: CASSQGSLGNYEQYF. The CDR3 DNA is TGTGCCAGCAGCCAAGGGAGTCTCGGAAACTACGAGCAGTACTTC.